Following are 8 T cell receptor beta chains from one sample sequenced in a study of shared clonotypes between healthy human individuals. TCRdb's copy holds only in-frame clones and misses some; the assay was immunoSEQ multiplex PCR. The sample holds 600,000 to 800,000 clones, around 77% seen once. The sample was memory CD4+ T cells sorted from blood. Stated subset: CD45RA-negative fraction. These receptors were taken from a woman aged 25 to 45 in good health.

This clone was picked up many times. This chain connects TRBV27 to TRBJ2-1; TRBD1 matches at 10 bases. V was clipped by 4 bases and J by 2 bases; unmatched bases: 11. Germline V gene data show CDR1 as MNHEY and CDR2 as SMNVEV (reference sequence). The CDR3 runs 18 residues. The CDR3 DNA follows: TGTGCCAGCAGTTCCCGGGACAGGGGCACCTTGACCTACAATGAGCAGTTCTTC. Translating it yields CASSSRDRGTLTYNEQFF.

The chain combines TRBV2 with TRBJ2-5; D unclear. The CDR3 contains 13 residues. Germline-derived CDR1 and CDR2 are SNHLY and FYNNEI. Trimming took off 3 bases at V and 5 bases at J, with 10 bases between the two ends. The CDR3 sequence is CASSDLGRETQYF. In nucleotides, the CDR3 is TGTGCCAGCAGTGATTTAGGACGGGAGACCCAGTACTTC. Combining the CDR3 with reference TRBV2 and TRBJ2-5 gives the whole variable domain EPEVTQTPSHQVTQMGQEVILRCVPISNHLYFYWYRQILGQKVEFLVSFYNNEISEKSEIFDDQFSVERPDGSNFTLKIRSTKLEDSAMYFCASSDLGRETQYFGPGTRLLVL.

This clone was seen only a few times. The rearrangement uses TRBV10-2 and TRBJ2-7; no definite D call. The CDR3 has 13 residues. CDR1 and CDR2 from the germline V gene are WSHSY and SAAADI. Trimming took off 4 bases at V and 2 bases at J, with 9 bases between the two ends. The CDR3 loop is CASSGLTTYEQYF. CDR3 nucleotide sequence: TGCGCCAGCAGTGGACTGACGACCTACGAGCAGTACTTC.

The chain links TRBV28 to TRBJ2-7, with 9 bases identical to TRBD2. The germline gives CDR1 MDHEN, CDR2 SYDVKM. CDR3 length: 14 residues. V was pared by 4 bases and J by 0 bases, with 1 base of the junction left unmatched. CDR3 DNA sequence: TGTGCCAGCAGTTCTAGCGGGGTCTCCTACGAGCAGTACTTC. It is translated as CASSSSGVSYEQYF.

The V gene is TRBV5-1, the J gene TRBJ2-5; 9 bases align to TRBD2. Per germline, CDR1 SGHRS and CDR2 YFSETQ. This CDR3 region has 16 residues. Trimming removed 0 bases from V and 2 bases from J; junction bases left unmatched: 5. CDR3 residues: CASSLGIAGAQETQYF. The CDR3 bases are TGCGCCAGCAGCTTGGGAATAGCGGGAGCACAAGAGACCCAGTACTTC.

This clone was found once. The V and J genes are TRBV5-6 and TRBJ1-5; 7 nucleotides match TRBD1. This CDR3 spans 16 amino acids. V was pared by 3 bases and J by 1 base, with 7 bases of the junction left unmatched. Germline CDR1 SGHDT, CDR2 YYEEEE. CDR3 in amino acids: CASSSRLDRSNQPQHF. CDR3 coding DNA: TGTGCCAGCAGCTCCAGACTGGACAGGAGCAATCAGCCCCAGCATTTT. Supplemented by reference TRBV5-6 and TRBJ1-5, the full variable domain reads DAGVTQSPTHLIKTRGQQVTLRCSPKSGHDTVSWYQQALGQGPQFIFQYYEEEERQRGNFPDRFSGHQFPNYSSELNVNALLLGDSALYLCASSSRLDRSNQPQHFGDGTRLSIL.

The V and J genes are TRBV5-4 and TRBJ2-7, with 10 bases fitting TRBD1. The CDR3 runs 16 residues. Germline CDR1 is SGHNT and CDR2 is YYREEE (reference sequence). The V segment lost 6 bases and the J segment 7 bases; nucleotides outside the gene matches: 16. The CDR3 DNA reads as TGTGCCAGCACCCCGACCGACAGGGGGCTATCTCGGGAGCAGTACTTC. This sequence encodes CASTPTDRGLSREQYF.

V is TRBV5-1 and J is TRBJ2-7; 8 bases are shared with TRBD2. The CDR3 is 15 residues long. Germline-derived CDR1 and CDR2 are SGHRS and YFSETQ. V dropped 4 bases and J dropped 0; count of bases not matched to a gene: 6. CDR3 sequence reads: CASSETSGTSYEQYF. In DNA, the CDR3 is TGCGCCAGCAGCGAAACTAGCGGAACCTCCTACGAGCAGTACTTC.